These T cell receptor beta chains were read from a single sample in a study of control samples from healthy donors and cancer patients. Sequencing used immunoSEQ multiplex PCR; TCRdb keeps in-frame clones, though not all of them. Here the sample spans about 92,000 clones, roughly 78% being singletons. Sequenced input: blood. Receptors were obtained from a woman aged 60-75 years in good health. CDR3s include the opening cysteine and the closing phenylalanine or tryptophan. Fields, in order: clone size, D gene, J gene, V gene, CDR3 protein, CDR3 DNA. A D gene is named only where the DNA matches it firmly. Size tells how often a clone was seen (once, few, many) or the class of an expanded clone, and some rows leave it out.

clone_size: .
d_call: .
j_call: TRBJ2-7
v_call: TRBV7-2
cdr3_aa: CASSQSGTGAYEQYF
cdr3_nt: TGTGCCAGCAGCCAAAGTGGGACTGGGGCCTACGAGCAGTACTTC

clone_size: few
d_call: TRBD2
j_call: TRBJ2-3
v_call: TRBV3-1/TRBV3-2
cdr3_aa: CASSQALGIGGRALWSDTQYF
cdr3_nt: TGTGCCAGCAGCCAAGCGTTAGGGATTGGCGGGAGGGCCTTGTGGTCAGATACGCAGTATTTT

clone_size: .
d_call: TRBD2
j_call: TRBJ2-1
v_call: TRBV7-9
cdr3_aa: CASSLATLAGGSEQFF
cdr3_nt: TGTGCCAGCAGCTTAGCTACGCTAGCGGGGGGGAGCGAGCAGTTCTTC

clone_size: once
d_call: .
j_call: TRBJ1-1
v_call: TRBV5-1
cdr3_aa: CASSFGGEEAFF
cdr3_nt: TGCGCCAGCAGCTTCGGCGGGGAAGAGGCTTTCTTT

clone_size: .
d_call: TRBD1
j_call: TRBJ1-2
v_call: TRBV6-1
cdr3_aa: CASRESPGQGDYGYTF
cdr3_nt: TGTGCCAGCAGGGAAAGCCCAGGACAGGGCGACTATGGCTACACCTTC

clone_size: few
d_call: .
j_call: TRBJ2-5
v_call: TRBV18
cdr3_aa: CASSRTAQSKAETQYF
cdr3_nt: TGTGCCAGCTCGCGGACAGCCCAATCTAAGGCGGAGACCCAGTACTTC

clone_size: .
d_call: .
j_call: TRBJ2-7
v_call: TRBV4-1
cdr3_aa: CASSLLNQEAYEQYF
cdr3_nt: TGCGCCAGCAGCCTCCTCAACCAGGAAGCCTACGAGCAGTACTTC

clone_size: .
d_call: TRBD1
j_call: TRBJ1-6
v_call: TRBV23-1
cdr3_aa: CASSQSTLPGGLNSPLHF
cdr3_nt: TGCGCCAGCAGTCAATCGACGCTCCCAGGGGGTCTAAATTCACCCCTCCACTTT

clone_size: .
d_call: .
j_call: TRBJ1-2
v_call: TRBV6-1
cdr3_aa: CASSEVGREYGYTF
cdr3_nt: TGTGCCAGCAGTGAAGTTGGCAGAGAATATGGCTACACCTTC

clone_size: few
d_call: .
j_call: TRBJ2-2
v_call: TRBV5-1
cdr3_aa: CASSLNTDGELFF
cdr3_nt: TGCGCCAGCAGCTTGAACACTGACGGGGAGCTGTTTTTT

clone_size: .
d_call: TRBD1
j_call: TRBJ2-2
v_call: TRBV19
cdr3_aa: CASRRSGSGQGKAGELFF
cdr3_nt: TGTGCCAGTAGAAGGAGTGGTTCGGGACAGGGGAAAGCCGGGGAGCTGTTTTTT

clone_size: .
d_call: .
j_call: TRBJ2-7
v_call: TRBV6-2/TRBV6-3
cdr3_aa: CASSYSASEQYF
cdr3_nt: TGTGCCAGCAGTTACTCCGCGAGCGAGCAGTACTTC

clone_size: once
d_call: .
j_call: TRBJ1-4
v_call: TRBV7-2
cdr3_aa: CASSFRGSNEKLFF
cdr3_nt: TGTGCCAGCAGCTTCCGCGGCTCTAATGAAAAACTGTTTTTT

clone_size: .
d_call: TRBD2
j_call: TRBJ2-3
v_call: TRBV9
cdr3_aa: CASSVGGSTDTQYF
cdr3_nt: TGTGCCAGCAGCGTGGGGGGGTCCACAGATACGCAGTATTTT

clone_size: .
d_call: .
j_call: TRBJ1-6
v_call: TRBV10-3
cdr3_aa: CAIGRESGGPLHF
cdr3_nt: TGTGCCATCGGGCGAGAGTCTGGGGGACCCCTCCACTTT

clone_size: .
d_call: TRBD2
j_call: TRBJ2-7
v_call: TRBV7-9
cdr3_aa: CASSPHGGGGGNEQYF
cdr3_nt: TGTGCCAGCAGCCCCCACGGGGGTGGGGGGGGAAACGAGCAGTACTTC

clone_size: .
d_call: TRBD1
j_call: TRBJ2-7
v_call: TRBV9
cdr3_aa: CASSVVHRDREICEQYF
cdr3_nt: TGTGCCAGCAGCGTAGTTCACCGGGACAGGGAGATCTGCGAGCAGTACTTC

clone_size: .
d_call: .
j_call: TRBJ2-5
v_call: TRBV6-5
cdr3_aa: CASSYAWGRGTETQYF
cdr3_nt: TGTGCCAGCAGTTATGCCTGGGGAAGGGGGACGGAGACCCAGTACTTC

clone_size: once
d_call: .
j_call: TRBJ1-4
v_call: TRBV5-1
cdr3_aa: CASSFVAPNEKLFF
cdr3_nt: TGCGCCAGCAGCTTTGTCGCGCCTAATGAAAAACTGTTTTTT

clone_size: .
d_call: .
j_call: TRBJ1-4
v_call: TRBV7-9
cdr3_aa: CASSLGPTATNEKLFF
cdr3_nt: TGTGCCAGCAGCTTAGGGCCCACAGCGACTAATGAAAAACTGTTTTTT

clone_size: .
d_call: .
j_call: TRBJ2-3
v_call: TRBV6-5
cdr3_aa: CASGWSSSTDTQYF
cdr3_nt: TGTGCCAGCGGGTGGTCTTCTAGCACAGATACGCAGTATTTT

clone_size: .
d_call: TRBD1
j_call: TRBJ1-5
v_call: TRBV7-8
cdr3_aa: CASSAITGDQPQHF
cdr3_nt: TGTGCCAGCAGCGCCATCACAGGGGATCAGCCCCAGCATTTT

clone_size: few
d_call: .
j_call: TRBJ1-6
v_call: TRBV7-9
cdr3_aa: CASSVAPYSSYNSPLHF
cdr3_nt: TGTGCCAGCAGCGTCGCGCCCTACAGCTCCTATAATTCACCCCTCCACTTT

clone_size: few
d_call: TRBD1
j_call: TRBJ2-2
v_call: TRBV19
cdr3_aa: CASINRGISGELFF
cdr3_nt: TGTGCCAGTATCAACAGGGGGATAAGCGGGGAGCTGTTTTTT

clone_size: once
d_call: .
j_call: TRBJ1-3
v_call: TRBV6-5
cdr3_aa: CASRGEGSGNTIYF
cdr3_nt: TGTGCCAGCAGAGGGGAGGGCTCTGGAAACACCATATATTTT

clone_size: .
d_call: TRBD1
j_call: TRBJ1-6
v_call: TRBV4-1
cdr3_aa: CASSQIPIDRGNSPLHF
cdr3_nt: TGCGCCAGCAGCCAAATCCCCATCGACAGGGGGAATTCACCCCTCCACTTT

clone_size: .
d_call: .
j_call: TRBJ1-1
v_call: TRBV3-1/TRBV3-2
cdr3_aa: CASSPGRTEAFF
cdr3_nt: TGTGCCAGCAGTCCAGGGAGGACTGAAGCTTTCTTT

clone_size: .
d_call: .
j_call: TRBJ1-4
v_call: TRBV3-1/TRBV3-2
cdr3_aa: CASSQGGPTNEKLFF
cdr3_nt: TGTGCCAGCAGCCAAGGGGGGCCAACTAATGAAAAACTGTTTTTT

clone_size: .
d_call: .
j_call: TRBJ2-7
v_call: TRBV10-3
cdr3_aa: CAISESTSTYEQYF
cdr3_nt: TGTGCCATCAGTGAGTCGACAAGCACCTACGAGCAGTACTTC

clone_size: .
d_call: .
j_call: TRBJ2-4
v_call: TRBV5-5
cdr3_aa: CASSLETSKNIQYF
cdr3_nt: TGTGCCAGCAGCTTGGAGACCTCCAAAAACATTCAGTACTTC

clone_size: once
d_call: TRBD1
j_call: TRBJ1-1
v_call: TRBV7-2
cdr3_aa: CASSQQGARTEAFF
cdr3_nt: TGTGCCAGCAGCCAACAGGGGGCGCGCACTGAAGCTTTCTTT

clone_size: .
d_call: .
j_call: TRBJ2-3
v_call: TRBV6-6
cdr3_aa: CTSSPRTPQDTQYF
cdr3_nt: TGTACCAGCAGTCCGAGGACTCCCCAGGATACGCAGTATTTT

clone_size: .
d_call: .
j_call: TRBJ2-3
v_call: TRBV7-2
cdr3_aa: CASSRLGSTDTQYF
cdr3_nt: TGTGCCAGCAGCCGTCTGGGGAGCACAGATACGCAGTATTTT

clone_size: .
d_call: TRBD1
j_call: TRBJ1-1
v_call: TRBV27
cdr3_aa: CASSPDRFTEAFF
cdr3_nt: TGTGCCAGCAGTCCGGACAGGTTCACTGAAGCTTTCTTT

clone_size: .
d_call: TRBD1
j_call: TRBJ1-5
v_call: TRBV28
cdr3_aa: CASGTQYRGPPGDQPQHF
cdr3_nt: TGTGCCAGCGGTACCCAATACAGGGGGCCCCCGGGGGATCAGCCCCAGCATTTT

clone_size: .
d_call: TRBD1
j_call: TRBJ2-1
v_call: TRBV10-3
cdr3_aa: CAISGTGLYNEQFF
cdr3_nt: TGTGCCATCAGTGGGACAGGGCTGTACAATGAGCAGTTCTTC

clone_size: .
d_call: .
j_call: TRBJ1-1
v_call: TRBV6-2/TRBV6-3
cdr3_aa: CASSPQVGTEAFF
cdr3_nt: TGTGCCAGCAGCCCGCAAGTGGGCACTGAAGCTTTCTTT

clone_size: once
d_call: TRBD2
j_call: TRBJ2-2
v_call: TRBV6-6
cdr3_aa: CASRRLAGGPSTGELFF
cdr3_nt: TGTGCCAGCAGGCGACTAGCGGGAGGGCCGTCCACCGGGGAGCTGTTTTTT

clone_size: .
d_call: .
j_call: TRBJ1-3
v_call: TRBV5-4
cdr3_aa: CASSLVGAPGNTIYF
cdr3_nt: TGTGCCAGCAGCTTGGTTGGGGCGCCGGGAAACACCATATATTTT

clone_size: few
d_call: .
j_call: TRBJ1-2
v_call: TRBV7-2
cdr3_aa: CASSADSRGYGYTF
cdr3_nt: TGTGCCAGCAGCGCGGACAGTCGGGGCTATGGCTACACCTTC

clone_size: .
d_call: TRBD2
j_call: TRBJ2-2
v_call: TRBV7-2
cdr3_aa: CASSPRTSGNTGELFF
cdr3_nt: TGTGCCAGCAGCCCCCGGACTAGCGGGAACACCGGGGAGCTGTTTTTT

clone_size: .
d_call: .
j_call: TRBJ2-3
v_call: TRBV7-2
cdr3_aa: CASSLGRLDTQYF
cdr3_nt: TGTGCCAGCAGCTTAGGGCGGTTGGATACGCAGTATTTT

clone_size: .
d_call: TRBD2
j_call: TRBJ2-2
v_call: TRBV5-4
cdr3_aa: CASSLGGGTNTGELFF
cdr3_nt: TGTGCCAGCAGCTTGGGCGGGGGTACGAACACCGGGGAGCTGTTTTTT

clone_size: once
d_call: TRBD2
j_call: TRBJ2-3
v_call: TRBV11-2
cdr3_aa: CASSLGLAGADTQYF
cdr3_nt: TGTGCCAGCAGCCTTGGACTAGCGGGAGCAGATACGCAGTATTTT

clone_size: .
d_call: .
j_call: TRBJ1-2
v_call: TRBV28
cdr3_aa: CASGGRPLYGYTF
cdr3_nt: TGTGCCAGCGGTGGACGGCCCCTCTATGGCTACACCTTC

clone_size: .
d_call: .
j_call: TRBJ2-7
v_call: TRBV30
cdr3_aa: CALLPVGLVGRYEQYF
cdr3_nt: TGTGCCTTACTACCGGTAGGTCTAGTCGGTCGCTACGAGCAGTACTTC

clone_size: .
d_call: .
j_call: TRBJ2-5
v_call: TRBV6-5
cdr3_aa: CATGTRGGTQYF
cdr3_nt: TGTGCCACAGGGACCCGTGGGGGGACCCAGTACTTC

clone_size: .
d_call: TRBD1
j_call: TRBJ1-5
v_call: TRBV2
cdr3_aa: CASSSQGLNQPQHF
cdr3_nt: TGTGCCAGCAGCTCACAGGGGCTGAATCAGCCCCAGCATTTT

clone_size: .
d_call: TRBD1
j_call: TRBJ2-1
v_call: TRBV2
cdr3_aa: CASSGTGGLYNEQFF
cdr3_nt: TGTGCCAGCAGTGGGACAGGGGGCTTATACAATGAGCAGTTCTTC

clone_size: .
d_call: TRBD2
j_call: TRBJ2-3
v_call: TRBV7-2
cdr3_aa: CASSFLRGGSDTQYF
cdr3_nt: TGTGCCAGCAGCTTCTTGCGGGGGGGCTCAGATACGCAGTATTTT

clone_size: .
d_call: .
j_call: TRBJ1-5
v_call: TRBV28
cdr3_aa: CASSFVGRLRKPQHF
cdr3_nt: TGTGCCAGCAGTTTTGTCGGAAGGCTTAGGAAGCCCCAGCATTTT

clone_size: .
d_call: TRBD1
j_call: TRBJ2-7
v_call: TRBV7-2
cdr3_aa: CASSPRTGNYEQYF
cdr3_nt: TGTGCCAGCAGCCCCCGGACAGGTAACTACGAGCAGTACTTC

clone_size: .
d_call: .
j_call: TRBJ2-5
v_call: TRBV6-1
cdr3_aa: CASSEWDQAPTQYF
cdr3_nt: TGTGCCAGCAGTGAATGGGACCAAGCCCCGACCCAGTACTTC

clone_size: .
d_call: .
j_call: TRBJ1-6
v_call: TRBV28
cdr3_aa: CASNVGGSPSPLHF
cdr3_nt: TGTGCCAGCAATGTCGGGGGTTCCCCTTCACCCCTCCACTTT